This entry lists 5 T cell receptor beta chains sequenced from one sample in a study of response to subunit inactivated influenza vaccine. One entry per CDR3 protein results from TCRdb running MiXCR on the RT-PCR reads. The sample includes some 800,000 distinct CDR3 sequences, 21% of them seen just once. The specimen was PBMCs from blood, collected about 5 days after vaccination. These TCRs come from a man aged 50-60 years who received an inactivated influenza vaccine.

This clonotype showed up just a few times. This rearrangement joins TRBV2 to TRBJ2-7; 11 bases map to TRBD1. CDR1 and CDR2 from the germline V gene are SNHLY and FYNNEI. The V and J ends lost 10 bases and 7 bases, in that order; junction bases with no gene match: 12. CDR3 size: 14 residues. The CDR3 here is CANRGTGGAGEQYF. CDR3 nucleotide sequence: TGTGCCAACCGCGGGACAGGGGGAGCGGGGGAGCAGTACTTC.

This clonotype was picked up a small number of times. V gene TRBV20-1 combines with J gene TRBJ2-3; weak D call: TRBD2 (5 bases). CDR3 size: 15 residues. Germline values: CDR1 DFQATT, CDR2 SNEGSKA (reference sequence). The V and J ends lost 0 bases and 2 bases respectively, with 12 bases between them. CDR3 loop: CSARDGGRHTDTQYF. The CDR3, as DNA: TGCAGTGCTAGAGATGGCGGGCGTCACACAGATACGCAGTATTTT.

This clonotype was seen just once. A much larger clone is a single base away; this may be a read error. This chain uses TRBV9 with TRBJ2-1, with 12 bases fitting TRBD2. V shed 0 bases and J 10 bases; nucleotides not matched to a gene: 5. The CDR3 covers 15 residues. CDR1 and CDR2 from the germline V gene are SGDLS and YYNGEE. The CDR3 here is CASSVDPSGGDEQFF. The DNA for the CDR3 is TGTGCCAGCAGCGTAGACCCTAGCGGGGGGGACGAGCAGTTCTTC.

The chain joins TRBV7-8 to TRBJ1-1, with 7 bases matching TRBD1. This CDR3 has 11 amino acids. Germline CDR1 is SGHVS and CDR2 is FQNEAQ. V dropped 7 bases and J dropped 8; count of bases not matched to a gene: 4. The CDR3 nucleotides read TGTGCCAGCAAGTTGACAGGGGAAGCTTTCTTT. Its protein product is CASKLTGEAFF.

This clonotype was counted between two and nine times. V is TRBV29-1 and J is TRBJ2-1; D may be TRBD2 (6 bases). This CDR3 is 15 amino acids long. Between the trimmed V and J ends, which lost 2 bases and 4 bases, there was a span of 15 bases. Germline V gene sequence: CDR1 SQVTM, CDR2 ANQGSEA. CDR3 DNA sequence: TGCAGCGTTGAAAGGAGGGCTAGCATATACAATGAGCAGTTCTTC. Translation: CSVERRASIYNEQFF.